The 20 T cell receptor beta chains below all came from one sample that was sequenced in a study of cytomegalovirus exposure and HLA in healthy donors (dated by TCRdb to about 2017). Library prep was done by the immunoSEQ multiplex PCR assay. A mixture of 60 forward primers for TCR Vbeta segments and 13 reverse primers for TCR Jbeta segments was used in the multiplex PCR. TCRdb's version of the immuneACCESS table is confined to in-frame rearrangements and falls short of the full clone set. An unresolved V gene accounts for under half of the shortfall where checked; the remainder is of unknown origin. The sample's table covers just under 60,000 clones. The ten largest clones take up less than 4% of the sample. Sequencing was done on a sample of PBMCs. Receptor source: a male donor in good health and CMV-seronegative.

The CDR3 here is CACHRWAETQYF. The CDR3 DNA reads as TGTGCCTGCCACCGGTGGGCTGAGACCCAGTACTTC. The chain recombines TRBV30 with TRBJ2-5; D is unresolved. Germline V gene data show CDR1 as GTSNPN and CDR2 as SVGIG (reference sequence). The CDR3 extends over 12 amino acids. V dropped 6 bases and J dropped 5 bases, with 13 bases sitting between them.

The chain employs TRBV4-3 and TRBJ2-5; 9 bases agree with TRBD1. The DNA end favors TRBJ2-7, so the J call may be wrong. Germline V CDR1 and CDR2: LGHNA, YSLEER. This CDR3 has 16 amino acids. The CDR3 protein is CASSHLSGQGSYEQYF. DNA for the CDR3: TGCGCCAGCAGCCATCTATCCGGACAGGGGTCCTACGAGCAGTACTTC.

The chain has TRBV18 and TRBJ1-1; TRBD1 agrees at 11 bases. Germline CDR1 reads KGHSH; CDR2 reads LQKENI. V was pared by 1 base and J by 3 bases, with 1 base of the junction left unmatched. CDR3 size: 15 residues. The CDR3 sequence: CASSPQGQGDTEAFF. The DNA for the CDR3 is TGTGCCAGCTCACCACAGGGACAGGGGGACACTGAAGCTTTCTTT.

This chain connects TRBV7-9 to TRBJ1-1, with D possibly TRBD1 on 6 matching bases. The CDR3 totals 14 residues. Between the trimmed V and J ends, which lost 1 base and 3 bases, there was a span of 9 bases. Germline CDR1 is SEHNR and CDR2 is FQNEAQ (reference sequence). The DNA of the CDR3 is TGTGCCAGCAGCTTAGAGGGGGTGCACACTGAAGCTTTCTTT. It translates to CASSLEGVHTEAFF.

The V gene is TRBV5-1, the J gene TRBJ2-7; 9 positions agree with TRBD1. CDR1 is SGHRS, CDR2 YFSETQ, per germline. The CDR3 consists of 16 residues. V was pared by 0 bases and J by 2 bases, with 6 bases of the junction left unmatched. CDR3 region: CASSLDRRTGAYEQYF. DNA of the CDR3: TGCGCCAGCAGCTTGGACCGCCGGACAGGGGCCTACGAGCAGTACTTC.

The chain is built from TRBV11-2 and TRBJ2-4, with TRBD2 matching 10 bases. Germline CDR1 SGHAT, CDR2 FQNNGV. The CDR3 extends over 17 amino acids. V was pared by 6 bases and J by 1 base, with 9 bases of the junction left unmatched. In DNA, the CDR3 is TGTGCCAGCAGACCGCTGGGACTAGCGCGCGCCAAAAACATTCAGTACTTC. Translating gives CASRPLGLARAKNIQYF. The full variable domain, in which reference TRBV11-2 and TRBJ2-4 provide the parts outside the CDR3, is EAGVAQSPRYKIIEKRQSVAFWCNPISGHATLYWYQQILGQGPKLLIQFQNNGVVDDSQLPKDRFSAERLKGVDSTLKIQPAKLEDSAVYLCASRPLGLARAKNIQYFGAGTRLSVL.

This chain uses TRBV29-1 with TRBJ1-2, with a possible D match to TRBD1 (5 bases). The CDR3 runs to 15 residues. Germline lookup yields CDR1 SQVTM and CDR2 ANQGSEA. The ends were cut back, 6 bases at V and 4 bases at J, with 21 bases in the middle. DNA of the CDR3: TGCAGCGTGGACCCTGACAGCGCAGACTCCTATGGCTACACCTTC. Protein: CSVDPDSADSYGYTF.

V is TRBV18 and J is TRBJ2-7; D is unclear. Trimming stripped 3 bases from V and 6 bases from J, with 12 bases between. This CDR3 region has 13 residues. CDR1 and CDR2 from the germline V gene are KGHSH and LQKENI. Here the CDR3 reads CASSPVDYSEQYF. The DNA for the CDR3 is TGTGCCAGCTCACCGGTAGATTACAGCGAGCAGTACTTC.

CDR3 DNA: TGTGCCTGGAGTCCTCGACCAACAGCCGGGGAGCTGTTTTTT. The encoded protein is CAWSPRPTAGELFF. V and J are TRBV30 and TRBJ2-2; D gene unclear. Germline CDR1 GTSNPN, CDR2 SVGIG (reference sequence). Trimming shortened V by 2 bases and J by 6 bases, and 13 bases separated the two germline ends. The CDR3 runs 14 residues.

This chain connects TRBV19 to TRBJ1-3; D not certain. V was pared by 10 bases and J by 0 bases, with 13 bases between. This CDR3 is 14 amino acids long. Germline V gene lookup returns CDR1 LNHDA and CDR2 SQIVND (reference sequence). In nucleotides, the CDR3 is TGTGCCACCGCAACTGAACCCTCTGGAAACACCATATATTTT. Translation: CATATEPSGNTIYF.

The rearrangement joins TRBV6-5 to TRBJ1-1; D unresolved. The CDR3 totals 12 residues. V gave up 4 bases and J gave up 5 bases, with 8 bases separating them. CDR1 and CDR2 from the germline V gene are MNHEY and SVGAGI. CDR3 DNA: TGTGCCAGCAGTTCCCCGGGGACTGAAGCTTTCTTT. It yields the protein CASSSPGTEAFF.

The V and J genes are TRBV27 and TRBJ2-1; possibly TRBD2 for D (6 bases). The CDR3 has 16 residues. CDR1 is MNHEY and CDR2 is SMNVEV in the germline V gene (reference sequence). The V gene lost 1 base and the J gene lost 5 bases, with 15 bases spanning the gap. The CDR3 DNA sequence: TGTGCCAGCAGTTTATGGAGGGGCAGTGCCGACAATGAGCAGTTCTTC. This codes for CASSLWRGSADNEQFF.

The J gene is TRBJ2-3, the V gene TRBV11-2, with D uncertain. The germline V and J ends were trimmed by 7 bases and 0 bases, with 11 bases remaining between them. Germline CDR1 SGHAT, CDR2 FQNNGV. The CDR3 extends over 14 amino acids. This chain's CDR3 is CASKLHQSTDTQYF. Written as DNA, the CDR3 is TGTGCCAGCAAATTACACCAAAGCACAGATACGCAGTATTTT.

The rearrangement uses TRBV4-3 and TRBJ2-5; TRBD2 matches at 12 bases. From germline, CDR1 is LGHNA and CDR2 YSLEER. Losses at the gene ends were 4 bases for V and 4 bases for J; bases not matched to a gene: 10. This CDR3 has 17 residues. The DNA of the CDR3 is TGCGCCAGCAGCCCGACCCCTCGACTAGCGGGGGTAGAGACCCAGTACTTC. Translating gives CASSPTPRLAGVETQYF.

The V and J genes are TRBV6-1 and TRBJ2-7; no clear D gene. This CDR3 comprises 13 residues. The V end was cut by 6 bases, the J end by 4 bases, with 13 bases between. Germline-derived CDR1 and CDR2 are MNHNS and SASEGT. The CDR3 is CASSRNIAYEQYF. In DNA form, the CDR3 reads TGTGCCAGCAGCCGGAACATAGCTTACGAGCAGTACTTC.

CDR3 amino acids: CASSPGGSSPYEQYF. The CDR3 DNA is TGTGCCAGCTCACCAGGAGGGTCTTCCCCCTACGAGCAGTACTTC. The chain links TRBV18 to TRBJ2-5, with D possibly matching TRBD2 (6 bases). Gene TRBJ2-7 matches the end of the DNA better, so the J call may be wrong. The CDR3 has 15 residues. Germline V gives CDR1 KGHSH, CDR2 LQKENI.

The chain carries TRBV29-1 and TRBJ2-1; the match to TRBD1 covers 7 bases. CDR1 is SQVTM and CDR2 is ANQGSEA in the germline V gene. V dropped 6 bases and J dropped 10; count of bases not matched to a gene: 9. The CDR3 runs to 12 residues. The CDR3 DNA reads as TGCAGCGTGAGACCCCCGGGACAGGAGCAGTTCTTC. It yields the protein CSVRPPGQEQFF.

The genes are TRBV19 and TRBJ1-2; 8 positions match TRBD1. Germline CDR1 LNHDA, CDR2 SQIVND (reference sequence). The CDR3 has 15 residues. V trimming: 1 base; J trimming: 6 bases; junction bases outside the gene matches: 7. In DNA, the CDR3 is TGTGCCAGTAGTATAGTGGGACAGGCGATACATGGCTACACCTTC. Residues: CASSIVGQAIHGYTF.

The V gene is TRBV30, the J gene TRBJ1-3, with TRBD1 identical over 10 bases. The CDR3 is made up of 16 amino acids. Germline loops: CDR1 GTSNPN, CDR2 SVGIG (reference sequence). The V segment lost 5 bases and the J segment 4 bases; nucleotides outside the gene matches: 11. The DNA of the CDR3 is TGTGCCTGGGGAGTGGGACAGGGGTTTGGGGGAAACACCATATATTTT. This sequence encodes CAWGVGQGFGGNTIYF.

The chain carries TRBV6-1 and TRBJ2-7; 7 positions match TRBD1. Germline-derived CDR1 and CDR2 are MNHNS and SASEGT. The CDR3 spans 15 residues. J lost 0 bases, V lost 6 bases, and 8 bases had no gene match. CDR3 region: CASSGTAVSSYEQYF. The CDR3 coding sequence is TGTGCCAGCAGCGGGACAGCGGTTAGCTCCTACGAGCAGTACTTC.